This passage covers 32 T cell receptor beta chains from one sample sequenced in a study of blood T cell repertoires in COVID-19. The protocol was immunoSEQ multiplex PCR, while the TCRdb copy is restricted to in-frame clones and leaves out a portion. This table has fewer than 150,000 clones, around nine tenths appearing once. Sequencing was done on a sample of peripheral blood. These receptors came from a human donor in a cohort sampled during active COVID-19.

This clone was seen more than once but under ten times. The CDR3 DNA reads as TGTGCCAGCAGTTACTCGGGTGACAGGAGCTCCTATGGCTACACCTTC. This gives the protein CASSYSGDRSSYGYTF. V usage is TRBV6-6 and J usage is TRBJ1-2; D is perhaps TRBD1 (6 bases). Germline V gene lookup returns CDR1 MNHNY and CDR2 SVGAGI (reference sequence). V lost 0 bases and J lost 4, with 15 bases in between. The CDR3 runs to 16 residues.

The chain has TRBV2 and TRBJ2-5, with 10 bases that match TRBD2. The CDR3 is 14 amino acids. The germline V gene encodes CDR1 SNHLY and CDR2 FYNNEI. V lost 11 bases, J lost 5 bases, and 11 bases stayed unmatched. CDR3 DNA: TGTGCCTCAGGGGCTAGCGGGAGATCGGAGACCCAGTACTTC. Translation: CASGASGRSETQYF.

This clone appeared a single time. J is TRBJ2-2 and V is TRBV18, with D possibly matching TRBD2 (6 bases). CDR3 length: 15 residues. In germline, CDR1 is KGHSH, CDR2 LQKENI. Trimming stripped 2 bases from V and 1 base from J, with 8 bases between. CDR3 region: CASSPGRGNTGELFF. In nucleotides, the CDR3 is TGTGCCAGCTCACCAGGGCGGGGGAACACCGGGGAGCTGTTTTTT.

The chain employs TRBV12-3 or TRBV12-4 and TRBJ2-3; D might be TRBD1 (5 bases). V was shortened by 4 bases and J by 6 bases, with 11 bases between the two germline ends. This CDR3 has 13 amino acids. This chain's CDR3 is CASSSAGWDTQYF. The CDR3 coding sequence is TGTGCCAGCAGTTCCGCAGGGTGGGATACGCAGTATTTT.

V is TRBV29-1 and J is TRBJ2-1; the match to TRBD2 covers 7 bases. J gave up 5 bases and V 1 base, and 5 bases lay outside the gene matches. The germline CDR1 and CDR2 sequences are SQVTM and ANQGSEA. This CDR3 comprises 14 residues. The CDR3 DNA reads TGCAGCGTTGAAGTGGGCCTAGCGGACAATGAGCAGTTCTTC. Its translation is CSVEVGLADNEQFF.

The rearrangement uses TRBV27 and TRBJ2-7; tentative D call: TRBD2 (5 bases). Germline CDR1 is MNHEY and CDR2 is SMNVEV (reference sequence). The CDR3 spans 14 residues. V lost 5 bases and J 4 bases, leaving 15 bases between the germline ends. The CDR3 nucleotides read TGTGCCAGCAGTCAACGTCCACTAGGTTACGAGCAGTACTTC. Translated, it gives CASSQRPLGYEQYF.

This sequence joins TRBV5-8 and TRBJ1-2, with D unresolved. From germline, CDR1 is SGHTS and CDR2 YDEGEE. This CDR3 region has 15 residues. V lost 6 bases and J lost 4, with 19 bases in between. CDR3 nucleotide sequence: TGTGCCAGCATCCCCTCGACATCCCGAATCTATGGCTACACCTTC. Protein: CASIPSTSRIYGYTF. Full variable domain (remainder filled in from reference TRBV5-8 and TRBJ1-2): EAGVTQSPTHLIKTRGQQATLRCSPISGHTSVYWYQQALGLGLQFLLWYDEGEERNRGNFPPRFSGRQFPNYSSELNVNALELEDSALYLCASIPSTSRIYGYTFGSGTRLTVV.

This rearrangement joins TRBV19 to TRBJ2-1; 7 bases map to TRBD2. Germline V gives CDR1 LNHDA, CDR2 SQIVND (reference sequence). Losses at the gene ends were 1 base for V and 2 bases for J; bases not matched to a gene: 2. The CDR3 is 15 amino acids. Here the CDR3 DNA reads TGTGCCAGTAGTATAGGGGGGGGTACCTACAATGAGCAGTTCTTC. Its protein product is CASSIGGGTYNEQFF.

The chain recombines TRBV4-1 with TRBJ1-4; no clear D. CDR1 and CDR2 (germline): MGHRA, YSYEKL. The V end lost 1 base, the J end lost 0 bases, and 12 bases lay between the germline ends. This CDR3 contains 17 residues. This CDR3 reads CASSQVSRGATNEKLFF. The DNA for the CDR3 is TGCGCCAGCAGCCAAGTGAGCCGGGGTGCAACTAATGAAAAACTGTTTTTT.

CDR3 sequence: CASSPGGLYEQYF. In DNA, the CDR3 is TGTGCCAGCAGCCCGGGGGGGTTATACGAGCAGTACTTC. The rearrangement joins TRBV28 to TRBJ2-7; 8 bases line up with TRBD2. V lost 6 bases and J lost 4; bases outside the gene matches: 5. The germline gives CDR1 MDHEN, CDR2 SYDVKM. The CDR3 runs to 13 residues.

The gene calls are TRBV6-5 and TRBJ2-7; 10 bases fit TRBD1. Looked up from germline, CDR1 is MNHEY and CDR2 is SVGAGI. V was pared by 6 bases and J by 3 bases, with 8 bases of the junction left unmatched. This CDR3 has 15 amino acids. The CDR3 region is CASSRDGTGVYEQYF. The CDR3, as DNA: TGTGCCAGCAGCCGGGATGGGACAGGGGTCTACGAGCAGTACTTC.

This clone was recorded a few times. CDR3 in amino acids: CALSGGRGTEAFF. Written as DNA, the CDR3 is TGTGCCCTAAGCGGGGGGCGGGGCACTGAAGCTTTCTTT. The gene calls are TRBV2 and TRBJ1-1; D may be TRBD1 (6 bases). This CDR3 is 13 amino acids long. CDR1 and CDR2 (germline): SNHLY, FYNNEI. Trimming left V 11 bases short and J 4 bases short, with 17 bases between.

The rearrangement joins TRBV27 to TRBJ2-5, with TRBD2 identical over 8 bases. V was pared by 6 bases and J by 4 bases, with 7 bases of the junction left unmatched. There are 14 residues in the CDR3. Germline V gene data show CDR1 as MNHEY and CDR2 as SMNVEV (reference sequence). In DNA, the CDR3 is TGTGCCAGCAGCCTAACCGGACTAGCAGAGACCCAGTACTTC. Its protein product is CASSLTGLAETQYF.

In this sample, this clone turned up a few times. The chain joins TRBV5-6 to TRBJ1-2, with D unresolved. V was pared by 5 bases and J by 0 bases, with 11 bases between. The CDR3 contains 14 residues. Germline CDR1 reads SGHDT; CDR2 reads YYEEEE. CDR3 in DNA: TGTGCCAGCAGGGATTTAACAGCTAACTATGGCTACACCTTC. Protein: CASRDLTANYGYTF.

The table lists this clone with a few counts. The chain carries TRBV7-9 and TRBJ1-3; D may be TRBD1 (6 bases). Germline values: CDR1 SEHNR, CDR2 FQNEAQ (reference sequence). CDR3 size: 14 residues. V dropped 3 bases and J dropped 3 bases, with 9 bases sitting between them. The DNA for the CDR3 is TGTGCCAGCAGCTTGGCAGGGGATGGAAACACCATATATTTT. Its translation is CASSLAGDGNTIYF.

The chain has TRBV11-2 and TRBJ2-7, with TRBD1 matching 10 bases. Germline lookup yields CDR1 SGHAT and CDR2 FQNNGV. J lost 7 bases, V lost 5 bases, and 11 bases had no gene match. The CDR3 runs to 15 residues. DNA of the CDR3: TGTGCCAGCAGCCAGGGACAGGGGACCGCTCGTGAGCAGTACTTC. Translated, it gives CASSQGQGTAREQYF. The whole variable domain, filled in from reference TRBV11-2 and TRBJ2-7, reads EAGVAQSPRYKIIEKRQSVAFWCNPISGHATLYWYQQILGQGPKLLIQFQNNGVVDDSQLPKDRFSAERLKGVDSTLKIQPAKLEDSAVYLCASSQGQGTAREQYFGPGTRLTVT.

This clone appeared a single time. As DNA, the CDR3 is TGTGCCAGCAGACAGGGGTTATCAGCTTTCTTT. Translating gives CASRQGLSAFF. The chain joins TRBV28 to TRBJ1-1, with 7 bases lining up with TRBD1. The length of the CDR3 is 11 residues. Looked up from germline, CDR1 is MDHEN and CDR2 is SYDVKM. Trimming cost V 6 bases and J 10 bases; bases outside gene matches: 5.

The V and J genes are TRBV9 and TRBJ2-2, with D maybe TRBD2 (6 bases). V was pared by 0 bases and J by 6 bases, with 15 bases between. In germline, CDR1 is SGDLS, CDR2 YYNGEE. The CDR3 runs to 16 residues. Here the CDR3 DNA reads TGTGCCAGCAGCGTAGACGCGGGACTTGTTCCCGGGGAGCTGTTTTTT. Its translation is CASSVDAGLVPGELFF.

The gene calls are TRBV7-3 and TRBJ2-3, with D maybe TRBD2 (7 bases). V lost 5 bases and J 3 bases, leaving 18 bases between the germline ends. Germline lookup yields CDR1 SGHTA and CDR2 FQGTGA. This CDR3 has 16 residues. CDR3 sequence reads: CASSPGGPERTDTQYF. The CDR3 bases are TGTGCCAGCAGCCCCGGGGGGCCCGAGAGGACAGATACGCAGTATTTT.

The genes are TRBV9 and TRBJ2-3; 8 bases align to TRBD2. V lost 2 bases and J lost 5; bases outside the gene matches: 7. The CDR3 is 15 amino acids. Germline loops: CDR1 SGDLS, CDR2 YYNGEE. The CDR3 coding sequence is TGTGCCAGCAGCGTCCCGGGCGGGGGGAGAGATACGCAGTATTTT. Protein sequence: CASSVPGGGRDTQYF. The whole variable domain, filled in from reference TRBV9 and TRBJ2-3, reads DSGVTQTPKHLITATGQRVTLRCSPRSGDLSVYWYQQSLDQGLQFLIQYYNGEERAKGNILERFSAQQFPDLHSELNLSSLELGDSALYFCASSVPGGGRDTQYFGPGTRLTVL.

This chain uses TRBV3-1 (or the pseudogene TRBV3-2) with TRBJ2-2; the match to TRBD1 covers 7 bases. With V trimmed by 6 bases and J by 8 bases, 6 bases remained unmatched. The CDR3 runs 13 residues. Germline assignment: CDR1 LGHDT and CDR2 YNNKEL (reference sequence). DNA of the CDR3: TGTGCCAGCAGGGATTACAGGGGAGGGGAGCTGTTTTTT. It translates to CASRDYRGGELFF.

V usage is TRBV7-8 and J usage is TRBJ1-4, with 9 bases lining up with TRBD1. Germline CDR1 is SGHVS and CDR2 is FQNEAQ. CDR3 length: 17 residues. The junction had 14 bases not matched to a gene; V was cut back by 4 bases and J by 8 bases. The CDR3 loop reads CASSSPGQGVVREKLFF. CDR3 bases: TGTGCCAGCAGCTCGCCGGGACAGGGTGTGGTTCGGGAAAAACTGTTTTTT.

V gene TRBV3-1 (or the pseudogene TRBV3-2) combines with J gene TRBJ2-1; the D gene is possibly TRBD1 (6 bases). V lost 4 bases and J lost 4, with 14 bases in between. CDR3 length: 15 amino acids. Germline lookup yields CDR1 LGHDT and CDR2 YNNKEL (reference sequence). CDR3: CASSPAFTGYNEQFF. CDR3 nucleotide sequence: TGTGCCAGCAGCCCAGCTTTCACAGGGTACAATGAGCAGTTCTTC.

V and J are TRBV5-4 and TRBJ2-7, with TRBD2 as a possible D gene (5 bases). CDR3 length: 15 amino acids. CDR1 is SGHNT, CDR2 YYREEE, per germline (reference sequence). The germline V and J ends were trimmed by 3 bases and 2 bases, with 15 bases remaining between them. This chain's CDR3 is CASSCRTRLTYEQYF. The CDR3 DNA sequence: TGTGCCAGCAGCTGCAGGACTCGCCTCACCTACGAGCAGTACTTC.

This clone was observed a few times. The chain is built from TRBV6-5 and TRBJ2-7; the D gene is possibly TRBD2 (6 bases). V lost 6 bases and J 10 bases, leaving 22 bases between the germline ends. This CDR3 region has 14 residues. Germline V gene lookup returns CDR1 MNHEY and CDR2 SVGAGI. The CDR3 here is CASRDRDSSRQQYF. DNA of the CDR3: TGTGCCAGCAGGGACCGGGACTCGTCGAGGCAACAGTACTTC.

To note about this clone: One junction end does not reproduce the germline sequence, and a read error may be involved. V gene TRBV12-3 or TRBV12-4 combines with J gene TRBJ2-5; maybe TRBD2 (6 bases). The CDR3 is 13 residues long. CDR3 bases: TGTGCCAGCAGATTAGCGGCCCAAGAGACCCAGTACTTC. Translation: CASRLAAQETQYF.

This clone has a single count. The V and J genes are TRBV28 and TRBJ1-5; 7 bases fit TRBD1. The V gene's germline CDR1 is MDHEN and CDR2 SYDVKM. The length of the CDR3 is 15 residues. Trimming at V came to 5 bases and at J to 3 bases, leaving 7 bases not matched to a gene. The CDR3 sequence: CASSLPDRANQPQHF. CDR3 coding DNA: TGTGCCAGCAGTCTCCCTGACAGGGCCAATCAGCCCCAGCATTTT. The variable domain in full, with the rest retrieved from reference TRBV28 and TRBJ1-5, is DVKVTQSSRYLVKRTGEKVFLECVQDMDHENMFWYRQDPGLGLRLIYFSYDVKMKEKGDIPEGYSVSREKKERFSLILESASTNQTSMYLCASSLPDRANQPQHFGDGTRLSIL.

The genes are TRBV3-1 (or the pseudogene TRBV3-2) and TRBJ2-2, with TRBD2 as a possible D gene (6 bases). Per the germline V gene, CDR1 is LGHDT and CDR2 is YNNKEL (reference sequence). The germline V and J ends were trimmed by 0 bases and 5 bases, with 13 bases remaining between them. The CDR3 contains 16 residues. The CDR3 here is CASSQDTGVLTGELFF. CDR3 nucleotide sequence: TGTGCCAGCAGCCAAGACACGGGAGTTTTGACCGGGGAGCTGTTTTTT.

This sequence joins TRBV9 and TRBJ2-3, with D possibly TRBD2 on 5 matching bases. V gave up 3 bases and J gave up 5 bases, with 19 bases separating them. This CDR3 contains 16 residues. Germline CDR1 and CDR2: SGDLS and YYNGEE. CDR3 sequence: CASSGGPVDWRDTQYF. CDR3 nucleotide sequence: TGTGCCAGCAGCGGTGGACCCGTGGACTGGCGAGATACGCAGTATTTT.

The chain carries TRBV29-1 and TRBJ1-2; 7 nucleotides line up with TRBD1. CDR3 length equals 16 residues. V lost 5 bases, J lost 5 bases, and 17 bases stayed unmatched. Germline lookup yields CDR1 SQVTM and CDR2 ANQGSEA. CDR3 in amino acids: CSVSTGEGRLGYGYTF. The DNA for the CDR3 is TGCAGCGTTTCCACAGGGGAAGGAAGATTGGGTTATGGCTACACCTTC. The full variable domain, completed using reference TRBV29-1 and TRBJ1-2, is SAVISQKPSRDICQRGTSLTIQCQVDSQVTMMFWYRQQPGQSLTLIATANQGSEATYESGFVIDKFPISRPNLTFSTLTVSNMSPEDSSIYLCSVSTGEGRLGYGYTFGSGTRLTVV.

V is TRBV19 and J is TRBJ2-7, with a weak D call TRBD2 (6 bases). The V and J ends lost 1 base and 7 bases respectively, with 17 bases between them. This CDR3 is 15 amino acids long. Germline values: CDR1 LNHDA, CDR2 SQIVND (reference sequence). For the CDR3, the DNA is TGTGCCAGTAGTATAGCCTCCTATGGGGGGTATGAGCAGTACTTC. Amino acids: CASSIASYGGYEQYF.

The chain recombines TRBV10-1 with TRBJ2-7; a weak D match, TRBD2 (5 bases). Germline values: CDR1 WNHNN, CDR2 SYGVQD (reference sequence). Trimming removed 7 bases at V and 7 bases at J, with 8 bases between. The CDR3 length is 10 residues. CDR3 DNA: TGCGCCAGCAAAACTAGTGAGCAGTACTTC. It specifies CASKTSEQYF.